The 27 T cell receptor beta chains below come from one sample, sequenced in a study of spatial heterogeneity in lung cancer. Time point defined: sample taken at primary tumor resection. Researchers sequenced whole RNA taken from tumor, nontumor lung or frozen PBMC without sorting. TCRdb reprocessed the 5' RACE reads with MiXCR, giving one entry per CDR3 protein. The sample holds under 6,000 distinct CDR3 sequences, roughly 27% seen once. The source material was PBMCs, sampled at surgery. These receptors all stem from a male donor with early-stage non-small cell lung cancer.

The chain has TRBV20-1 and TRBJ2-3, with unresolved D. This CDR3 has 14 residues. CDR1 is DFQATT and CDR2 is SNEGSKA in the germline V gene (reference sequence). The ends were cut back, 1 base at V and 5 bases at J, with 13 bases in the middle. The CDR3 coding sequence is TGCAGTGCTAGAGGGCTTCCCCGCGGAGATACGCAGTATTTT. Encoded protein: CSARGLPRGDTQYF.

This clonotype counts as medium-sized. The chain joins TRBV20-1 to TRBJ2-7; 9 nucleotides agree with TRBD2. The length of the CDR3 is 14 residues. CDR1 and CDR2 (germline): DFQATT, SNEGSKA (reference sequence). Germline trimming cut 7 bases from V and 4 bases from J; bases unmatched to any gene: 11. DNA of the CDR3: TGCAGTGTAGCCCTAGCGGGATACAGGTACGAGCAGTACTTC. Its translation: CSVALAGYRYEQYF.

This clonotype appeared many times. The chain links TRBV7-2 to TRBJ1-2; 8 bases map to TRBD1. The CDR3 runs 15 residues. Germline CDR1 and CDR2: SGHTA and FQGNSA. V shed 10 bases and J 1 base; nucleotides not matched to a gene: 11. CDR3 DNA sequence: TGTGCCACCGAGTATAGGACAGGGCTTAACTATGGCTACACCTTC. Translation: CATEYRTGLNYGYTF.

V is TRBV4-1 and J is TRBJ2-5; 15 bases line up with TRBD2. Germline V gene sequence: CDR1 MGHRA, CDR2 YSYEKL. V lost 3 bases, J lost 5 bases, and 4 bases stayed unmatched. The CDR3 is 16 residues long. CDR3 in amino acids: CASSQGLAGGWETQYF. The CDR3, as DNA: TGCGCCAGCAGCCAGGGACTAGCGGGGGGTTGGGAGACCCAGTACTTC.

The gene calls are TRBV3-1 and TRBJ2-1, with D tentatively TRBD1 or TRBD2 (5 bases each). In germline, CDR1 is LGHDT, CDR2 YNNKEL (reference sequence). The CDR3 is 14 residues long. The V gene lost 1 base and the J gene lost 14 bases, with 18 bases spanning the gap. CDR3 sequence (DNA): TGTGCCAGCAGCCAAGCCGACGGGGCGGGTTTTGAGTTCTTC. Translation gives CASSQADGAGFEFF.

This clonotype appeared a few times. The chain carries TRBV7-8 and TRBJ2-3; D possibly matches TRBD1 or TRBD2 (6 bases each). V was shortened by 7 bases and J by 3 bases, with 11 bases between the two germline ends. The CDR3 length is 13 residues. Looked up from germline, CDR1 is SGHVS and CDR2 is FQNEAQ. In DNA, the CDR3 is TGTGCCAGCAATAGGGGGGAGACAGATACGCAGTATTTT. Encoded protein: CASNRGETDTQYF.

In its sample, this clonotype ranks as medium-sized. For the CDR3, the DNA is TGCAGCGTTGGGCAGGGGTACGAGACCCAGTACTTC. Protein sequence: CSVGQGYETQYF. This chain joins TRBV29-1 and TRBJ2-5; D is perhaps TRBD1 (6 bases). Looked up from germline, CDR1 is SQVTM and CDR2 is ANQGSEA. This CDR3 comprises 12 residues. V lost 4 bases to trimming and J lost 5 bases, with 11 bases between them. The whole variable domain, filled in from reference TRBV29-1 and TRBJ2-5, reads SAVISQKPSRDICQRGTSLTIQCQVDSQVTMMFWYRQQPGQSLTLIATANQGSEATYESGFVIDKFPISRPNLTFSTLTVSNMSPEDSSIYLCSVGQGYETQYFGPGTRLLVL.

This clonotype is labeled as medium-sized (0.01 to 0.1%). This chain uses TRBV11-2 with TRBJ2-7; 13 positions match TRBD2. The CDR3 extends over 15 amino acids. CDR1 is SGHAT, CDR2 FQNNGV, per germline. V trimming: 4 bases; J trimming: 4 bases; junction bases outside the gene matches: 4. CDR3 DNA sequence: TGTGCCAGCAGCTCCTGGACTAGCGGGAGTTACGAGCAGTACTTC. Encoded protein: CASSSWTSGSYEQYF.

On this clonotype itself: A much larger clone sits a single nucleotide away, making a read error possible. V gene TRBV7-2 combines with J gene TRBJ1-4, with 7 bases lining up with TRBD1. The CDR3 sequence is 15 residues long. Germline V gene lookup returns CDR1 SGHTA and CDR2 FQGNSA. The DNA for the CDR3 is TGTGTCAGCAGCGTTAACAGGGGAAGGGAAGAAAAACTGTTTTTT. Its protein product is CVSSVNRGREEKLFF.

The chain is built from TRBV4-1 and TRBJ2-3; TRBD2 matches at 7 bases. Losses at the gene ends were 3 bases for V and 5 bases for J; bases not matched to a gene: 14. Germline CDR1 is MGHRA and CDR2 is YSYEKL. The length of the CDR3 is 17 residues. This chain's CDR3 is CASSHPLGGGEGDTQYF. As DNA, the CDR3 is TGCGCCAGCAGCCATCCTCTGGGGGGGGGAGAAGGAGATACGCAGTATTTT.

This clonotype ranks as medium-sized. This chain uses TRBV5-1 with TRBJ1-6; D ambiguous. CDR1 is SGHRS, CDR2 YFSETQ, per germline. Deletions cut 0 bases from V and 5 bases from J, with 6 bases between. The CDR3 totals 14 residues. CDR3 DNA sequence: TGCGCCAGCAGCTTGGGGATTGATAATTCACCCCTCCACTTT. This gives the protein CASSLGIDNSPLHF. Combining the CDR3 with reference TRBV5-1 and TRBJ1-6 gives the whole variable domain KAGVTQTPRYLIKTRGQQVTLSCSPISGHRSVSWYQQTPGQGLQFLFEYFSETQRNKGNFPGRFSGRQFSNSRSEMNVSTLELGDSALYLCASSLGIDNSPLHFGNGTRLTVT.

This chain uses TRBV20-1 with TRBJ1-2, with 8 nucleotides matching TRBD1. The CDR3 consists of 15 residues. J gave up 10 bases and V 3 bases, and 16 bases lay outside the gene matches. Germline CDR1 is DFQATT and CDR2 is SNEGSKA (reference sequence). Written as DNA, the CDR3 is TGCAGTGCTAGGGCTCAAGGGACAGGTTTGTTTTTCTACACCTTC. It encodes CSARAQGTGLFFYTF.

This clonotype was observed many times. The DNA of the CDR3 is TGTGCCATCAGTGATGACAGGAACACTGAAGCTTTCTTT. This codes for CAISDDRNTEAFF. J is TRBJ1-1 and V is TRBV10-3, with a possible D match to TRBD1 (5 bases). Germline loops: CDR1 ENHRY, CDR2 SYGVKD. The CDR3 extends over 13 amino acids. Trimming left V 3 bases short and J 1 base short, with 6 bases between.

This clonotype is labeled as medium-sized (0.01 to 0.1%). This chain joins TRBV15 and TRBJ2-1, with D hard to call. Germline values: CDR1 LNHNV, CDR2 YYDKDF (reference sequence). The CDR3 runs to 14 residues. V lost 3 bases to trimming and J lost 0 bases, with 6 bases between them. CDR3 nucleotide sequence: TGTGCCACCAGCAGGTCCTACTCCTACAATGAGCAGTTCTTC. It is translated as CATSRSYSYNEQFF.

This clonotype is classed as medium-sized. CDR3 in DNA: TGTGCCAGCACCCGGGCTGACGCCAATGAGCAGTTCTTC. Protein product: CASTRADANEQFF. The J gene is TRBJ2-1, the V gene TRBV28; D gene ambiguous. This CDR3 spans 13 amino acids. Trimming stripped 7 bases from V and 6 bases from J, with 13 bases between. The germline gives CDR1 MDHEN, CDR2 SYDVKM.

By share, this clonotype ranks as medium-sized. The chain is built from TRBV28 and TRBJ2-7; TRBD2 aligns across 7 bases. CDR3 length: 16 residues. V was pared by 4 bases and J by 3 bases, with 12 bases of the junction left unmatched. The germline V gene encodes CDR1 MDHEN and CDR2 SYDVKM. For the CDR3, the DNA is TGTGCCAGCAGTTCCCTGGCAGCGGGGCTATACTACGAGCAGTACTTC. Protein product: CASSSLAAGLYYEQYF.

In this sample, this clonotype is medium-sized (0.01 to 0.1%). The chain employs TRBV29-1 and TRBJ1-4; D is unresolved. The V end lost 6 bases, the J end lost 5 bases, and 16 bases lay between the germline ends. The CDR3 covers 14 residues. CDR1 SQVTM and CDR2 ANQGSEA come from the germline V gene. The CDR3 reads CSVKRSIDNEKLFF. Here the CDR3 DNA reads TGCAGCGTGAAGAGGAGCATAGACAATGAAAAACTGTTTTTT. Combining the CDR3 with reference TRBV29-1 and TRBJ1-4 gives the whole variable domain SAVISQKPSRDICQRGTSLTIQCQVDSQVTMMFWYRQQPGQSLTLIATANQGSEATYESGFVIDKFPISRPNLTFSTLTVSNMSPEDSSIYLCSVKRSIDNEKLFFGSGTQLSVL.

In this sample, this clonotype is medium-sized. The chain links TRBV2 to TRBJ2-3; D not certain. Deletions cut 5 bases from V and 5 bases from J, with 11 bases between. The CDR3 extends over 13 amino acids. The germline V gene encodes CDR1 SNHLY and CDR2 FYNNEI. In nucleotides, the CDR3 is TGTGCCAGCAGTTTCCGACTTGAAGATACGCAGTATTTT. This sequence encodes CASSFRLEDTQYF. The complete variable domain, with remaining parts taken from reference TRBV2 and TRBJ2-3, reads EPEVTQTPSHQVTQMGQEVILRCVPISNHLYFYWYRQILGQKVEFLVSFYNNEISEKSEIFDDQFSVERPDGSNFTLKIRSTKLEDSAMYFCASSFRLEDTQYFGPGTRLTVL.

In this sample, this clonotype turned up a few times. V usage is TRBV29-1 and J usage is TRBJ2-5, with D possibly matching TRBD1 (6 bases). The germline V gene has CDR1 SQVTM and CDR2 ANQGSEA. CDR3 length equals 15 residues. Trimming removed 4 bases at V and 5 bases at J, with 20 bases between. The CDR3 sequence is CSVAKQGGLGETQYF. The DNA for the CDR3 is TGCAGCGTTGCAAAACAGGGCGGTCTCGGGGAGACCCAGTACTTC. The full variable domain, in which reference TRBV29-1 and TRBJ2-5 provide the parts outside the CDR3, is SAVISQKPSRDICQRGTSLTIQCQVDSQVTMMFWYRQQPGQSLTLIATANQGSEATYESGFVIDKFPISRPNLTFSTLTVSNMSPEDSSIYLCSVAKQGGLGETQYFGPGTRLLVL.

The count of this clonotype is one. V and J are TRBV14 and TRBJ2-5; D gene unclear. The V gene's germline CDR1 is SGHDN and CDR2 FVKESK. CDR3 length: 12 amino acids. V was clipped by 0 bases and J by 8 bases, with 7 bases between them. The CDR3 nucleotides read TGTGCCAGCAGCCAAGAAGCGATAACCCAGTACTTC. This codes for CASSQEAITQYF. The full variable domain, its missing parts supplied by reference TRBV14 and TRBJ2-5, is EAGVTQFPSHSVIEKGQTVTLRCDPISGHDNLYWYRRVMGKEIKFLLHFVKESKQDESGMPNNRFLAERTGGTYSTLKVQPAELEDSGVYFCASSQEAITQYFGPGTRLLVL.

This clonotype was observed many times. The gene calls are TRBV7-6 and TRBJ2-7; D is possibly TRBD1 or TRBD2 (5 bases each). V lost 1 base and J 4 bases, leaving 11 bases between the germline ends. The CDR3 runs to 14 residues. Germline V gene sequence: CDR1 SGHVS, CDR2 FNYEAQ. CDR3 nucleotides: TGTGCCAGCAGCTTAGAGGGACGGCCGTACGAGCAGTACTTC. Amino acid sequence: CASSLEGRPYEQYF.

This clonotype was observed a handful of times. J is TRBJ2-5 and V is TRBV12-3 or TRBV12-4; D assignment may be TRBD1 or TRBD2 (5 bases each). The CDR3 sequence is 13 residues long. V shed 3 bases and J shed 4 bases, with 9 bases lying between them. The CDR3 protein is CASSFGGRETQYF. DNA of the CDR3: TGTGCCAGCAGTTTTGGGGGACGAGAGACCCAGTACTTC.

By its share, this clonotype is medium-sized. The V gene is TRBV12-3 or TRBV12-4, the J gene TRBJ1-4; possibly TRBD1 for D (6 bases). This CDR3 comprises 15 residues. Deletions cut 6 bases from V and 3 bases from J, with 14 bases between. CDR3 DNA: TGTGCCAGCAGCCGGTCCGGGACATCTAATGAAAAACTGTTTTTT. Encoded protein: CASSRSGTSNEKLFF.

This clonotype was picked up many times. The CDR3 bases are TGTGCCAGCAGCTTAGCGGGGGGACTGGCAGGGGGCCCAGAGACCCAGTACTTC. This gives the protein CASSLAGGLAGGPETQYF. The rearrangement links TRBV7-8 to TRBJ2-5; 8 nucleotides line up with TRBD1. With 0 bases clipped from V and 4 bases from J, the junction kept 13 bases outside the gene matches. The germline V gene has CDR1 SGHVS and CDR2 FQNEAQ. The CDR3 contains 18 residues.

The V gene is TRBV6-1, the J gene TRBJ2-7; no clear D. This CDR3 comprises 12 residues. V gave up 2 bases and J gave up 9 bases, with 11 bases separating them. Germline V gene lookup returns CDR1 MNHNS and CDR2 SASEGT. The chain's CDR3 is CASSENEHRQYF. CDR3 sequence (DNA): TGTGCCAGCAGTGAAAATGAACACAGGCAGTACTTC.

This clonotype is medium-sized (0.01 to 0.1%) in the sample. J is TRBJ1-2 and V is TRBV5-5; 7 bases agree with TRBD1. Looked up from germline, CDR1 is SGHKS and CDR2 is YYEKEE (reference sequence). Unmatched junction bases numbered 10, after V lost 0 bases and J lost 2 bases. The CDR3 is 17 residues long. The CDR3 protein is CASSLGAGTAQNYGYTF. CDR3 sequence (DNA): TGTGCCAGCAGCTTGGGAGCCGGGACAGCTCAGAACTATGGCTACACCTTC.

This clonotype was seen a few times. The rearrangement links TRBV9 to TRBJ1-3; 9 bases match TRBD1. Germline V gene data show CDR1 as SGDLS and CDR2 as YYNGEE. The junction had 5 bases not matched to a gene; V was cut back by 4 bases and J by 6 bases. This CDR3 comprises 14 residues. CDR3 sequence reads: CASSTGGSVNTIYF. CDR3 DNA sequence: TGTGCCAGCAGCACAGGGGGCTCGGTAAACACCATATATTTT.